This T cell receptor (beta chain) was recorded in a study of cytomegalovirus exposure and HLA in healthy donors. Produced via immunoSEQ multiplex PCR; TCRdb's table is partial and in-frame only. The repertoire consists of some 75,000 clones, with roughly 96% occurring once and the leading ten covering approximately 1.4%. Germline lookup yields CDR1 SGHAT and CDR2 FQNNGV. The CDR3 is 16 amino acids. V was pared by 4 bases and J by 0 bases, with 14 bases between. Study-wide points: TCR clusters originating in the first cohort tended to co-occur in the 110 or so validation repertoires, according to a later analysis. TCR beta chains numbering more than 150 were designated cytomegalovirus-associated.

As regards this clone: Its specificity is unknown.

The sample comprised PBMCs. The receptor comes from a young woman in good health and CMV-seronegative. The V gene is TRBV11-2, the J gene TRBJ2-3; D might be TRBD2 (5 bases). Written as DNA, the CDR3 is TGTGCCAGCAGCTCGAGTTTAAGGACTAGCACAGATACGCAGTATTTT. Its protein is CASSSSLRTSTDTQYF. Drawing the rest from reference TRBV11-2 and TRBJ2-3, the complete variable domain is EAGVAQSPRYKIIEKRQSVAFWCNPISGHATLYWYQQILGQGPKLLIQFQNNGVVDDSQLPKDRFSAERLKGVDSTLKIQPAKLEDSAVYLCASSSSLRTSTDTQYFGPGTRLTVL.